Below are 29 T cell receptor beta chains sequenced from a single sample in a study of CD8 T cells in ankylosing spondylitis. From the 5' RACE reads, TCRdb called clonotypes with MiXCR, one entry per CDR3 protein. The sample lists about 220,000 distinct CDR3 sequences, more than 25% seen once, with more than 6.5% in the top ten. The sequenced sample consisted of blood, either unsorted or a sorted T cell fraction (not recorded which). Receptor source: a male donor with ankylosing spondylitis or in good health (not recorded which).

This sequence joins TRBV6-1 and TRBJ2-2; 12 nucleotides align to TRBD2. The trim removed 10 bases at V and 4 bases at J, leaving 4 bases unmatched. Germline V gives CDR1 MNHNS, CDR2 SASEGT. This CDR3 region has 14 residues. The CDR3 spells CAIRLAGATGELFF. The DNA of the CDR3 is TGTGCCATCAGACTAGCGGGAGCCACCGGGGAGCTGTTTTTT.

Ten or more counts support this clonotype. The rearrangement uses TRBV20-1 and TRBJ2-1; no clear D. Germline assignment: CDR1 DFQATT and CDR2 SNEGSKA (reference sequence). The V end was cut by 3 bases, the J end by 8 bases, with 11 bases between. This CDR3 has 12 amino acids. The CDR3 nucleotides are TGCAGTGCTAGGCTAGGGCAATATGAGCAGTTCTTC. Encoded protein: CSARLGQYEQFF.

This clonotype was found many times. J is TRBJ1-1 and V is TRBV6-5; 7 bases fit TRBD1. From germline, CDR1 is MNHEY and CDR2 SVGAGI. CDR3 length: 15 residues. The trim removed 2 bases at V and 4 bases at J, leaving 7 bases unmatched. CDR3 amino acids: CASSYPTGSTTEAFF. In DNA, the CDR3 is TGTGCCAGCAGTTACCCGACAGGGTCAACCACTGAAGCTTTCTTT.

This clonotype was observed a handful of times. This may be a read error, as it is one base from a much larger clone. The chain couples TRBV29-1 to TRBJ1-1; D gene ambiguous. This CDR3 is 12 amino acids long. Trimming removed 3 bases from V and 1 base from J, with 6 bases in between. CDR1 and CDR2 from the germline V gene are SQVTM and ANQGSEA. As DNA, the CDR3 is TGCAGCGTTGATCTCGAGAACACTGAAGCTTTCTTT. The encoded protein is CSVDLENTEAFF.

The CDR3 here is CSAEAQGRRTDTQYF. The CDR3 region has the DNA TGCAGTGCGGAAGCACAGGGACGGAGGACAGATACGCAGTATTTT. This rearrangement joins TRBV20-1 to TRBJ2-3, with D perhaps TRBD1 (6 bases). V shed 6 bases and J shed 3 bases, with 19 bases lying between them. CDR3 size: 15 residues. CDR1 DFQATT and CDR2 SNEGSKA come from the germline V gene (reference sequence).

The V call is TRBV6-5, the J call TRBJ1-6; D is possibly TRBD1 (5 bases). V lost 2 bases to trimming and J lost 9 bases, with 14 bases between them. The CDR3 consists of 15 residues. Per the germline V gene, CDR1 is MNHEY and CDR2 is SVGAGI. Written as DNA, the CDR3 is TGTGCCAGCAGTTACCGGGGCAGGGTCTCTTCACCCCTCCACTTT. Amino acids: CASSYRGRVSSPLHF.

This clonotype came up many times. The CDR3 nucleotides are TGTGCCAGCAGCTTAAGCGGGGCCGTGGGCATTCAGTACTTC. Encoded protein: CASSLSGAVGIQYF. The rearrangement joins TRBV7-3 to TRBJ2-4; D may be TRBD2 (6 bases). The CDR3 is made up of 14 amino acids. The V end lost 1 base, the J end lost 9 bases, and 13 bases lay between the germline ends. Germline CDR1 is SGHTA and CDR2 is FQGTGA.

This chain joins TRBV12-3 or TRBV12-4 and TRBJ1-6; 9 bases match TRBD1. J gave up 2 bases and V 1 base, and 3 bases lay outside the gene matches. The CDR3 loop spans 17 amino acids. The CDR3 DNA reads as TGTGCCAGCAGTTTAGTCACAGGGGGCGCCTATAATTCACCCCTCCACTTT. This sequence encodes CASSLVTGGAYNSPLHF.

The rearrangement links TRBV29-1 to TRBJ2-7; D gene unclear. The CDR3 is 13 amino acids. CDR1 and CDR2 (germline): SQVTM, ANQGSEA. Trimming cost V 4 bases and J 7 bases, with 17 bases left between them. DNA for the CDR3: TGCAGCGTTGTATACCAGGTAACCGGGGAGCAGTACTTC. Its translation is CSVVYQVTGEQYF.

The gene calls are TRBV10-3 and TRBJ2-5; 7 bases line up with TRBD1. The CDR3 extends over 13 amino acids. From germline, CDR1 is ENHRY and CDR2 SYGVKD. J gave up 2 bases and V 10 bases, and 7 bases lay outside the gene matches. The CDR3 coding sequence is TGTGCCAGCCGGGACAGTTCACAAGAGACCCAGTACTTC. This gives the protein CASRDSSQETQYF.

This clonotype was picked up many times. The chain carries TRBV14 and TRBJ2-2; D remains ambiguous. V was clipped by 1 base and J by 6 bases, with 12 bases between them. This CDR3 is built from 15 residues. The germline V gene has CDR1 SGHDN and CDR2 FVKESK. The DNA for the CDR3 is TGTGCCAGCAGCCAAGGGATAGGGCCTTCCGGGGAGCTGTTTTTT. Translating gives CASSQGIGPSGELFF.

This clonotype was seen repeatedly, ten times or more. The chain employs TRBV2 and TRBJ2-7; D is perhaps TRBD1 (7 bases). V was shortened by 6 bases and J by 1 base, with 13 bases between the two germline ends. Germline CDR1 and CDR2: SNHLY and FYNNEI. The CDR3 has 14 residues. Here the CDR3 reads CASSEQGRSYEQYF. The CDR3 nucleotides are TGTGCCAGCAGCGAACAGGGGAGGTCCTACGAGCAGTACTTC.

The V and J genes are TRBV15 and TRBJ2-3; D uncertain. CDR1 is LNHNV, CDR2 YYDKDF, per germline (reference sequence). Trimming cost V 9 bases and J 1 base, with 17 bases left between them. The CDR3 runs to 15 residues. CDR3 region: CATNPVPSGTDTQYF. CDR3 nucleotides: TGTGCCACTAACCCCGTACCGTCTGGCACAGATACGCAGTATTTT.

This clonotype was detected ten times or more. The chain recombines TRBV20-1 with TRBJ2-1; tentatively, D is TRBD1 (5 bases). Trimming pared 2 bases from V and 8 bases from J, leaving 13 bases between. The CDR3 sequence is 13 residues long. Germline lookup yields CDR1 DFQATT and CDR2 SNEGSKA (reference sequence). This chain's CDR3 is CSARSRASDEQFF. The CDR3 DNA is TGCAGTGCTAGATCCAGGGCCAGCGATGAGCAGTTCTTC.

The J gene is TRBJ1-3, the V gene TRBV11-2, with 8 positions matching TRBD1. V lost 4 bases, J lost 5 bases, and 7 bases stayed unmatched. This CDR3 spans 15 amino acids. CDR1 is SGHAT and CDR2 is FQNNGV in the germline V gene. CDR3 amino acids: CASSSPDRGRNTIYF. Here the CDR3 DNA reads TGTGCCAGCAGCTCCCCCGACAGGGGAAGAAACACCATATATTTT.

The chain is built from TRBV5-1 and TRBJ2-5, with 10 nucleotides matching TRBD2. The CDR3 contains 16 residues. Germline values: CDR1 SGHRS, CDR2 YFSETQ. Losses at the gene ends were 4 bases for V and 0 bases for J; bases not matched to a gene: 6. CDR3 loop: CASSTGLAAYQETQYF. The CDR3 DNA reads TGCGCCAGCAGCACCGGACTAGCGGCCTACCAAGAGACCCAGTACTTC.

This chain connects TRBV20-1 to TRBJ2-3, with 7 positions matching TRBD2. This CDR3 comprises 17 residues. The trim removed 4 bases at V and 0 bases at J, leaving 13 bases unmatched. The germline CDR1 and CDR2 sequences are DFQATT and SNEGSKA (reference sequence). This chain's CDR3 is CSATGGGARGSTDTQYF. CDR3 in DNA: TGCAGTGCTACCGGGGGTGGCGCGCGGGGGAGCACAGATACGCAGTATTTT.

As concerns this clonotype: This may be a read error, as it is one base from a much larger clone. The rearrangement links TRBV12-3 or TRBV12-4 to TRBJ1-2; D uncertain. The CDR3 covers 12 residues. Trimming removed 5 bases from V and 8 bases from J, with 12 bases in between. CDR3: CASSPTRRGYTF. CDR3 sequence (DNA): TGTGCCAGCAGTCCGACAAGGCGAGGCTACACCTTC.

This clonotype was observed many times. The rearrangement uses TRBV10-3 and TRBJ1-5; no clear D. Looked up from germline, CDR1 is ENHRY and CDR2 is SYGVKD. This CDR3 has 14 amino acids. The germline V and J ends were trimmed by 0 bases and 4 bases, with 7 bases remaining between them. In nucleotides, the CDR3 is TGTGCCATCAGTGAGTCGCAGGCAAATCAGCCCCAGCATTTT. It yields the protein CAISESQANQPQHF.

In its sample, this clonotype was seen a few times. The chain employs TRBV20-1 and TRBJ1-1; D not resolved. The CDR3 totals 14 residues. Per germline, CDR1 DFQATT and CDR2 SNEGSKA (reference sequence). Trimming cost V 2 bases and J 1 base, with 11 bases left between them. CDR3 sequence: CSARILGRNTEAFF. In DNA form, the CDR3 reads TGCAGTGCTAGAATTCTGGGCCGGAACACTGAAGCTTTCTTT.

This clonotype turned up a few times. This chain connects TRBV20-1 to TRBJ2-1, with TRBD2 matching over 7 bases. Germline CDR1 and CDR2: DFQATT and SNEGSKA (reference sequence). V shed 2 bases, J shed 2 bases, and the junction held 3 bases outside the gene matches. The CDR3 extends over 14 amino acids. CDR3: CSARLAGAYNEQFF. Here the CDR3 DNA reads TGCAGTGCTAGATTGGCGGGGGCCTACAATGAGCAGTTCTTC.

The chain joins TRBV6-5 to TRBJ2-5, with D tentatively TRBD1 (6 bases). V dropped 4 bases and J dropped 3 bases, with 12 bases sitting between them. CDR1 and CDR2 from the germline V gene are MNHEY and SVGAGI. This CDR3 has 14 amino acids. The CDR3 sequence is CASSWGRLKETQYF. The CDR3 DNA reads as TGTGCCAGCAGTTGGGGGCGGCTCAAAGAGACCCAGTACTTC.

This clonotype was counted many times. The chain recombines TRBV5-1 with TRBJ2-3, with D unclear. Trimming removed 0 bases from V and 2 bases from J, with 1 base in between. This CDR3 comprises 12 residues. Germline-derived CDR1 and CDR2 are SGHRS and YFSETQ. CDR3 nucleotide sequence: TGCGCCAGCAGCTTGGACACAGATACGCAGTATTTT. Amino acids: CASSLDTDTQYF.

In its sample, this clonotype was seen many times. The chain links TRBV9 to TRBJ2-1; 11 nucleotides align to TRBD2. In germline, CDR1 is SGDLS, CDR2 YYNGEE. The CDR3 spans 15 residues. Losses at the gene ends were 0 bases for V and 9 bases for J; bases not matched to a gene: 5. The CDR3 coding sequence is TGTGCCAGCAGCGTAGATAGCGGGAGGGCCGTTGAGCAGTTCTTC. Amino acid sequence: CASSVDSGRAVEQFF.

The chain is built from TRBV30 and TRBJ2-2; no clear D. The CDR3 length is 14 residues. V gave up 0 bases and J gave up 3 bases, with 8 bases separating them. CDR1 and CDR2 (germline): GTSNPN, SVGIG (reference sequence). DNA of the CDR3: TGTGCCTGGAGTGTACTTCAGGACACCGGGGAGCTGTTTTTT. Protein product: CAWSVLQDTGELFF. Supplemented by reference TRBV30 and TRBJ2-2, the full variable domain reads SQTIHQWPATLVQPVGSPLSLECTVEGTSNPNLYWYRQAAGRGLQLLFYSVGIGQISSEVPQNLSASRPQDRQFILSSKKLLLSDSGFYLCAWSVLQDTGELFFGEGSRLTVL.

This clonotype was counted a few times. This sequence joins TRBV20-1 and TRBJ2-4, with 7 bases matching TRBD1. The CDR3 is made up of 13 amino acids. Germline V gene lookup returns CDR1 DFQATT and CDR2 SNEGSKA (reference sequence). The V and J ends lost 5 bases and 6 bases, in that order; junction bases with no gene match: 7. The CDR3 loop is CSADKQGPNIQYF. The CDR3 region has the DNA TGCAGTGCTGATAAACAGGGGCCAAACATTCAGTACTTC.

This clonotype has more than one count but fewer than ten. The J gene is TRBJ2-7, the V gene TRBV11-2, with TRBD1 as a possible D gene (6 bases). Trimming took off 0 bases at V and 10 bases at J, with 10 bases between the two ends. The CDR3 is 12 amino acids. Germline V gives CDR1 SGHAT, CDR2 FQNNGV. CDR3 region: CASSLDQGPQYF. For the CDR3, the DNA is TGTGCCAGCAGCTTAGATCAGGGGCCTCAGTACTTC.

This clonotype was detected ten times or more. This chain joins TRBV9 and TRBJ2-7; D is unresolved. The CDR3 runs 14 residues. V lost 0 bases, J lost 0 bases, and 7 bases lay in between. CDR1 SGDLS and CDR2 YYNGEE come from the germline V gene. CDR3 sequence: CASSVEGTSYEQYF. The CDR3 DNA sequence: TGTGCCAGCAGCGTAGAGGGCACCTCCTACGAGCAGTACTTC.

The rearrangement links TRBV5-1 to TRBJ2-7; 9 positions agree with TRBD1. Trimming at V came to 0 bases and at J to 6 bases, leaving 10 bases not matched to a gene. The CDR3 is 16 residues long. The V gene's germline CDR1 is SGHRS and CDR2 YFSETQ. The CDR3 reads CASSLASGQGGREQYF. The CDR3 DNA reads as TGCGCCAGCAGCTTGGCCTCGGGACAGGGAGGGCGCGAGCAGTACTTC.